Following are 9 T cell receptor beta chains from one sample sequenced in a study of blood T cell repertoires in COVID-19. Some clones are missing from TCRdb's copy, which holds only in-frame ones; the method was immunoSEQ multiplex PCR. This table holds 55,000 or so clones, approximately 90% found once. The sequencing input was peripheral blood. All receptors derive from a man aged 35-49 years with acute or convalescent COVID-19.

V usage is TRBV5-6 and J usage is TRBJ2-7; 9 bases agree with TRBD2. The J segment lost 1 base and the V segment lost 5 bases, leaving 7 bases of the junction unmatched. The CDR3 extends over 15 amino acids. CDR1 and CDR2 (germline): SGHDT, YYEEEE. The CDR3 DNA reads TGTGCCAGCAGACTACTTGCGGGAGGGTCCTACGAGCAGTACTTC. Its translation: CASRLLAGGSYEQYF.

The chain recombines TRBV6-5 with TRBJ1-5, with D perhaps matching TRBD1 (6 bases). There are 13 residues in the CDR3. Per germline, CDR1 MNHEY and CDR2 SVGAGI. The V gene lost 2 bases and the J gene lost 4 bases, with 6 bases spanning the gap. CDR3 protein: CASSYDRNQPQHF. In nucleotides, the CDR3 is TGTGCCAGCAGTTACGACAGGAATCAGCCCCAGCATTTT.

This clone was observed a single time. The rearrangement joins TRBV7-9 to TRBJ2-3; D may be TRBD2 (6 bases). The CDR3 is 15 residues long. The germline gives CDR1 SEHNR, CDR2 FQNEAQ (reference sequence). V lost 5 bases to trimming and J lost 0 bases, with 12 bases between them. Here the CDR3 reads CASSPPGVSTDTQYF. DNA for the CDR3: TGTGCCAGCAGCCCGCCGGGGGTGAGCACAGATACGCAGTATTTT.

DNA for the CDR3: TGTGCCACCAGGACCCGACAGGGCTCTTCACCCCTCCACTTT. This sequence encodes CATRTRQGSSPLHF. V and J are TRBV15 and TRBJ1-6; 7 positions match TRBD1. Germline loops: CDR1 LNHNV, CDR2 YYDKDF (reference sequence). V lost 6 bases to trimming and J lost 9 bases; unmatched junction nucleotides: 8. There are 14 residues in the CDR3. The full variable domain, in which reference TRBV15 and TRBJ1-6 provide the parts outside the CDR3, is DAMVIQNPRYQVTQFGKPVTLSCSQTLNHNVMYWYQQKSSQAPKLLFHYYDKDFNNEADTPDNFQSRRPNTSFCFLDIRSPGLGDTAMYLCATRTRQGSSPLHFGNGTRLTVT.

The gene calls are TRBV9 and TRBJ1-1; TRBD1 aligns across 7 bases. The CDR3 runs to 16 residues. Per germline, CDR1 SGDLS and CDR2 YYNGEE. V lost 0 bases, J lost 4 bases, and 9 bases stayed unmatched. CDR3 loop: CASSVGGGGFGTEAFF. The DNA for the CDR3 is TGTGCCAGCAGCGTAGGAGGGGGCGGTTTCGGCACTGAAGCTTTCTTT.

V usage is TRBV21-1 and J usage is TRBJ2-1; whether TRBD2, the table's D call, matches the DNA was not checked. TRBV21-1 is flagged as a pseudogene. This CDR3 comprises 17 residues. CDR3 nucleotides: TGTGCCAGCAGCACGGGGACCGAATTAAAGGGGGGGAATGAGCAGTTCTTC. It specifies CASSTGTELKGGNEQFF.

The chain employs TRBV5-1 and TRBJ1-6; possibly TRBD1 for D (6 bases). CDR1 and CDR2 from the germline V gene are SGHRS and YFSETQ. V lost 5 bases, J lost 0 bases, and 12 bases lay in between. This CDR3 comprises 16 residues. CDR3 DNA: TGCGCCAGCAGTCAAACAGGGAGCTCCTATAATTCACCCCTCCACTTT. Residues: CASSQTGSSYNSPLHF.

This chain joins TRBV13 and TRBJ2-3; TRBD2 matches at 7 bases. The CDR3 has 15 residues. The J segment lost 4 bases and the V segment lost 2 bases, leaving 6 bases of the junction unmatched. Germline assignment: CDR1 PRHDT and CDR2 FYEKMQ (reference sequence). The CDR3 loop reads CASSLNAGASDTQYF. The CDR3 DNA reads TGTGCCAGCAGCTTAAACGCGGGAGCCTCAGATACGCAGTATTTT.

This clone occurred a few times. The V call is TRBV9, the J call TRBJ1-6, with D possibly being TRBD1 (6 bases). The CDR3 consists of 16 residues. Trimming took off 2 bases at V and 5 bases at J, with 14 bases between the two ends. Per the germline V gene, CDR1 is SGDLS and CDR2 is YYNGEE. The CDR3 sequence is CASSVTGISDNSPLHF. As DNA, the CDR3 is TGTGCCAGCAGCGTTACAGGGATCAGTGATAATTCACCCCTCCACTTT.